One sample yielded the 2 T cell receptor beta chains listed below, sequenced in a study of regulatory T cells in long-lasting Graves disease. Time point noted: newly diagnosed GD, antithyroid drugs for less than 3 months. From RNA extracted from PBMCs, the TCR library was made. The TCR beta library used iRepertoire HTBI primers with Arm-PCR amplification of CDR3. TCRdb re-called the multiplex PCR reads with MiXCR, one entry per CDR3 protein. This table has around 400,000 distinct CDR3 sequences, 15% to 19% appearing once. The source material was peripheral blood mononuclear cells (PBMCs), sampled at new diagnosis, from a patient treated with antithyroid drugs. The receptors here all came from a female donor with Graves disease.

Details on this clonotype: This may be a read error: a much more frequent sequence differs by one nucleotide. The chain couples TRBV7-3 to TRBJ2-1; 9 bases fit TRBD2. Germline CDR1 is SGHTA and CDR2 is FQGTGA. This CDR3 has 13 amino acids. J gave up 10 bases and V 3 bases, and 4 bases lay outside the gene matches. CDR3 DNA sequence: TGTGCCAGCAGCTTTTCTAGCGGGGACGAGCAGTTCTTC. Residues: CASSFSSGDEQFF.

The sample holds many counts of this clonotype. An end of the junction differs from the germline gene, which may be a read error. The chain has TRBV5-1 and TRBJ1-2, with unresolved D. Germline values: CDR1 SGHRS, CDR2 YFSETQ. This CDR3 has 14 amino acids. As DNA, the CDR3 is TGTGCCAGCAGCTCCACGGCACGGAACTATGGCTACACCTTC. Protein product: CASSSTARNYGYTF. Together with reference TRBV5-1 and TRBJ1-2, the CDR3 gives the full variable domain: KAGVTQTPRYLIKTRGQQVTLSCSPISGHRSVSWYQQTPGQGLQFLFEYFSETQRNKGNFPGRFSGRQFSNSRSEMNVSTLELGDSALYLCASSSTARNYGYTFGSGTRLTVV.